The 17 T cell receptor beta chains below come from one sample, sequenced in a study of CD8+CD57+ T cells in acquired aplastic anemia. Genomic DNA templated the TCR beta VDJ and CDR3 profiling. MiXCR was run by TCRdb on the reads, yielding one entry per CDR3 protein. Here the sample spans a few hundred thousand distinct CDR3 sequences, approximately 57% being singletons. The sequencing input was sorted CD4+, CD8+, or CD8+CD57+ T cells (not recorded which) from PBMCs. These TCRs come from a human donor in good health.

V and J are TRBV20-1 and TRBJ1-6; D unclear. The V gene lost 5 bases and the J gene lost 13 bases, with 9 bases spanning the gap. The CDR3 has 10 amino acids. The germline CDR1 and CDR2 sequences are DFQATT and SNEGSKA (reference sequence). This CDR3 reads CSAPVFPLHF. CDR3 sequence (DNA): TGCAGTGCTCCCGTATTTCCCCTCCACTTT.

The table lists this clonotype with a count of one. The V and J genes are TRBV6-6 and TRBJ2-3; 11 bases line up with TRBD2. The CDR3 sequence is 16 residues long. Germline CDR1 MNHNY, CDR2 SVGAGI (reference sequence). With V trimmed by 4 bases and J by 0 bases, 3 bases remained unmatched. The CDR3 region has the DNA TGTGCCAGCAGTTTGGGACTAGCGGCGAGCACAGATACGCAGTATTTT. It specifies CASSLGLAASTDTQYF.

This clonotype showed up just once. This chain connects TRBV7-9 to TRBJ2-7; weak D call: TRBD1 (6 bases). The CDR3 loop spans 13 amino acids. V was shortened by 8 bases and J by 5 bases, with 16 bases between the two germline ends. Looked up from germline, CDR1 is SEHNR and CDR2 is FQNEAQ (reference sequence). The CDR3 sequence: CASAGQPGDEQYF. The CDR3 coding sequence is TGTGCCAGCGCCGGACAGCCCGGCGACGAGCAGTACTTC.

This clonotype occurred many times. The rearrangement joins TRBV2 to TRBJ2-5; 10 bases line up with TRBD2. This CDR3 is 15 amino acids long. J was trimmed by 2 bases and V by 6 bases; bases with no gene match: 6. Germline values: CDR1 SNHLY, CDR2 FYNNEI. The CDR3: CASSDGLAEQETQYF. Written as DNA, the CDR3 is TGTGCCAGCAGCGACGGACTAGCGGAACAAGAGACCCAGTACTTC.

This clonotype was picked up a small number of times. The chain uses TRBV20-1 and TRBJ2-7; 8 bases are shared with TRBD1. Trimming took 0 bases from V and 4 from J; bases not matched to a gene: 2. The CDR3 spans 13 residues. The germline V gene has CDR1 DFQATT and CDR2 SNEGSKA (reference sequence). CDR3 sequence: CSARDTGGYEQYF. The DNA of the CDR3 is TGCAGTGCTAGAGATACAGGGGGGTACGAGCAGTACTTC.

The rearrangement links TRBV20-1 to TRBJ2-1; 13 bases align to TRBD2. Trimming removed 4 bases from V and 9 bases from J; junction bases left unmatched: 3. The CDR3 is 13 residues long. CDR1 and CDR2 from the germline V gene are DFQATT and SNEGSKA (reference sequence). In DNA form, the CDR3 reads TGCAGTGCTATTAGGACTAGCGGGAGTGAGCAGTTCTTC. As protein: CSAIRTSGSEQFF.

The rearrangement uses TRBV29-1 and TRBJ1-2; possibly TRBD1 for D (5 bases). This CDR3 comprises 13 residues. Germline loops: CDR1 SQVTM, CDR2 ANQGSEA. V was cut by 2 bases and J by 3 bases, with 10 bases left in between. The CDR3 here is CSVERGVDYGYTF. CDR3 bases: TGCAGCGTTGAACGAGGGGTTGACTATGGCTACACCTTC. The full variable domain, in which reference TRBV29-1 and TRBJ1-2 provide the parts outside the CDR3, is SAVISQKPSRDICQRGTSLTIQCQVDSQVTMMFWYRQQPGQSLTLIATANQGSEATYESGFVIDKFPISRPNLTFSTLTVSNMSPEDSSIYLCSVERGVDYGYTFGSGTRLTVV.

The chain is built from TRBV9 and TRBJ1-6; D is unclear. Germline values: CDR1 SGDLS, CDR2 YYNGEE. The V end was cut by 8 bases, the J end by 10 bases, with 16 bases between. There are 13 residues in the CDR3. The chain's CDR3 is CASQPGNGSPLHF. CDR3 in DNA: TGTGCCAGTCAACCGGGCAACGGATCACCCCTCCACTTT.

The gene calls are TRBV19 and TRBJ2-7; 12 nucleotides line up with TRBD2. With V trimmed by 4 bases and J by 3 bases, 4 bases remained unmatched. Germline CDR1 is LNHDA and CDR2 is SQIVND (reference sequence). This CDR3 has 15 amino acids. The DNA for the CDR3 is TGTGCCAGTAGTAAAACTAGCGGGGGGTACTACGAGCAGTACTTC. The encoded protein is CASSKTSGGYYEQYF.

This clonotype was detected only a few times. This sequence joins TRBV20-1 and TRBJ1-5; the match to TRBD1 covers 7 bases. Germline V gene data show CDR1 as DFQATT and CDR2 as SNEGSKA (reference sequence). With V trimmed by 3 bases and J by 3 bases, 8 bases remained unmatched. This CDR3 comprises 15 residues. CDR3 loop: CSASRGQSSNQPQHF. The CDR3 nucleotides read TGCAGTGCTAGTCGGGGACAGTCCTCCAATCAGCCCCAGCATTTT.

This clonotype was seen only a few times. The CDR3 DNA is TGTGCCAGCAGTTCGAACACAGGGGGCGAAGGAGATACGCAGTATTTT. This encodes CASSSNTGGEGDTQYF. The V and J genes are TRBV7-9 and TRBJ2-3, with TRBD1 identical over 9 bases. Looked up from germline, CDR1 is SEHNR and CDR2 is FQNEAQ (reference sequence). The CDR3 has 16 amino acids. V trimming: 6 bases; J trimming: 5 bases; junction bases outside the gene matches: 12.

The chain employs TRBV9 and TRBJ2-2, with D hard to call. Trimming pared 0 bases from V and 6 bases from J, leaving 6 bases between. The CDR3 is 13 amino acids. Germline V gene data show CDR1 as SGDLS and CDR2 as YYNGEE. This CDR3 is CASSVEYAGELFF. The CDR3, as DNA: TGTGCCAGCAGCGTAGAGTACGCCGGGGAGCTGTTTTTT.

V is TRBV7-9 and J is TRBJ2-7; 7 bases fit TRBD1. The CDR3 covers 16 residues. The germline V gene encodes CDR1 SEHNR and CDR2 FQNEAQ (reference sequence). J gave up 1 base and V 1 base, and 7 bases lay outside the gene matches. The CDR3 is CASSLVVWDRSYEQYF. CDR3 DNA sequence: TGTGCCAGCAGCTTAGTAGTCTGGGACAGATCCTACGAGCAGTACTTC.

The V and J genes are TRBV7-8 and TRBJ1-2; possibly TRBD1 for D (6 bases). Germline V gives CDR1 SGHVS, CDR2 FQNEAQ. V dropped 4 bases and J dropped 7 bases, with 16 bases sitting between them. This CDR3 comprises 14 residues. CDR3 nucleotide sequence: TGTGCCAGCAGCTCCTCGGCGGGGGCAGCTGGCTACACCTTC. This gives the protein CASSSSAGAAGYTF.

The chain joins TRBV7-9 to TRBJ1-6; D is possibly TRBD1 (6 bases). The CDR3 is 16 amino acids. V lost 6 bases and J lost 8, with 20 bases in between. Germline lookup yields CDR1 SEHNR and CDR2 FQNEAQ (reference sequence). The CDR3 sequence: CASSHSDGGGDSPLHF. The CDR3 coding sequence is TGTGCCAGCAGTCATAGCGACGGTGGGGGCGATTCACCCCTCCACTTT.

This clonotype was observed a single time. The junction departs from the called germline gene at one end, perhaps through a read error. This sequence joins TRBV7-3 and TRBJ2-2; possible D gene TRBD1, 5 bases. Germline values: CDR1 SGHTA, CDR2 FQGTGA. The CDR3 length is 12 residues. The CDR3 loop is CASSFQGQELFF. The DNA for the CDR3 is TGTGCCAGCAGCTTTCAGGGCCAAGAGCTGTTCTTT.

This clonotype was picked up many times. The chain uses TRBV4-1 and TRBJ2-7; D is tentatively TRBD1 or TRBD2 (6 bases each). CDR1 is MGHRA, CDR2 YSYEKL, per germline. With 2 bases removed from V and 0 bases from J, the gap between germline ends came to 11 bases. This CDR3 is built from 15 residues. The CDR3 DNA is TGCGCCAGCAGCCAAAGCAGGGGACTCTCCTACGAGCAGTACTTC. As protein: CASSQSRGLSYEQYF.